This passage covers 11 T cell receptor beta chains from one sample sequenced in a study of T cell responses to AZD1222 COVID-19 vaccine. Sequenced by immunoSEQ multiplex PCR; TCRdb stores in-frame clones only, minus some. The sample yields about 140,000 clones, 90% to 95% seen once. Sequenced here: peripheral blood, sampled 28 days after the second AZD1222 dose. All receptors come from an adult who received the AZD1222 COVID-19 vaccine.

V is TRBV7-8 and J is TRBJ1-3, with D uncertain. The CDR3 contains 14 residues. The V gene's germline CDR1 is SGHVS and CDR2 FQNEAQ. Between the trimmed V and J ends, which lost 1 base and 0 bases, there was a span of 4 bases. The CDR3 coding sequence is TGTGCCAGCAGCTTAGGGTTCTCTGGAAACACCATATATTTT. Its translation is CASSLGFSGNTIYF.

The chain has TRBV5-8 and TRBJ1-2, with TRBD1 matching over 7 bases. Germline V lookup: CDR1 SGHTS, CDR2 YDEGEE. This CDR3 is 17 amino acids long. The trim removed 0 bases at V and 2 bases at J, leaving 10 bases unmatched. In DNA form, the CDR3 reads TGTGCCAGCAGCTTGGTGGACAGGTTCACATCCAACTATGGCTACACCTTC. It yields the protein CASSLVDRFTSNYGYTF.

The chain employs TRBV25-1 and TRBJ1-2; unclear D gene. V lost 1 base and J lost 8, with 17 bases in between. CDR1 and CDR2 (germline): MGHDK, SYGVNS. The CDR3 covers 15 residues. CDR3 DNA sequence: TGTGCCAGCAGTGAATTGTGGAACAACTTCGCGGGCTACACCTTC. Translated: CASSELWNNFAGYTF.

This clone has just one count. The chain links TRBV10-2 to TRBJ2-2, with a weak D call TRBD1 (5 bases). Trimming removed 10 bases at V and 0 bases at J, with 12 bases between. Germline CDR1 is WSHSY and CDR2 is SAAADI. The CDR3 length is 14 residues. In DNA form, the CDR3 reads TGCGCCACCAAACAGGCTTCGAACACCGGGGAGCTGTTTTTT. Translation: CATKQASNTGELFF.

The V gene is TRBV5-1, the J gene TRBJ2-1; D is undetermined. Per germline, CDR1 SGHRS and CDR2 YFSETQ. V was cut by 3 bases and J by 5 bases, with 24 bases left in between. The CDR3 has 18 amino acids. Here the CDR3 DNA reads TGCGCCAGCAGCTGGGGATTGCCACGCGGACCCGCCCACAATGAGCAGTTCTTC. It encodes CASSWGLPRGPAHNEQFF.

The chain combines TRBV28 with TRBJ2-1; D is uncertain. V gave up 6 bases and J gave up 3 bases, with 9 bases separating them. The CDR3 runs 13 residues. Per the germline V gene, CDR1 is MDHEN and CDR2 is SYDVKM. The CDR3 region has the DNA TGTGCCAGCAGGAGTGGGGTCTACAATGAGCAGTTCTTC. Protein sequence: CASRSGVYNEQFF.

This rearrangement joins TRBV3-1 (or the pseudogene TRBV3-2) to TRBJ1-6; D is ambiguous. Germline CDR1 and CDR2: LGHDT and YNNKEL (reference sequence). The V and J ends lost 5 bases and 8 bases respectively, with 13 bases between them. The CDR3 covers 14 residues. CDR3 sequence reads: CASSAVLFHSPLHF. CDR3 DNA sequence: TGTGCCAGCAGCGCAGTCCTATTCCATTCACCCCTCCACTTT.

This chain joins TRBV28 and TRBJ1-2; 10 bases are a match to TRBD1. Germline loops: CDR1 MDHEN, CDR2 SYDVKM. The CDR3 runs to 15 residues. Trimming cost V 5 bases and J 6 bases; bases outside gene matches: 9. The CDR3 spells CASSLAGTGAHGYTF. The DNA for the CDR3 is TGTGCCAGCAGTCTCGCCGGGACAGGGGCACATGGCTACACCTTC.

This chain links TRBV5-1 with TRBJ1-2; unclear D gene. The CDR3 extends over 15 amino acids. Trimming stripped 4 bases from V and 4 bases from J, with 17 bases between. Germline loops: CDR1 SGHRS, CDR2 YFSETQ. The CDR3 is CASSAQPTLVYGYTF. The CDR3 DNA follows: TGCGCCAGCAGCGCGCAGCCTACGTTGGTCTATGGCTACACCTTC. Supplemented by reference TRBV5-1 and TRBJ1-2, the full variable domain reads KAGVTQTPRYLIKTRGQQVTLSCSPISGHRSVSWYQQTPGQGLQFLFEYFSETQRNKGNFPGRFSGRQFSNSRSEMNVSTLELGDSALYLCASSAQPTLVYGYTFGSGTRLTVV.

The J gene is TRBJ2-3, the V gene TRBV19, with D tentatively TRBD2 (5 bases). The CDR3 consists of 14 residues. Deletions cut 3 bases from V and 4 bases from J, with 11 bases between. Germline loops: CDR1 LNHDA, CDR2 SQIVND (reference sequence). CDR3 nucleotide sequence: TGTGCCAGTAGTATTTCGGGGTTCGCAGATACGCAGTATTTT. It is translated as CASSISGFADTQYF.

This clone appeared a few times. The chain combines TRBV28 with TRBJ1-1; D is unclear. V lost 6 bases and J lost 5, with 16 bases in between. Germline CDR1 MDHEN, CDR2 SYDVKM. The CDR3 extends over 14 amino acids. CDR3 bases: TGTGCCAGCAGGGGTAGGTTGGCTTTGACTGAAGCTTTCTTT. Its protein is CASRGRLALTEAFF.